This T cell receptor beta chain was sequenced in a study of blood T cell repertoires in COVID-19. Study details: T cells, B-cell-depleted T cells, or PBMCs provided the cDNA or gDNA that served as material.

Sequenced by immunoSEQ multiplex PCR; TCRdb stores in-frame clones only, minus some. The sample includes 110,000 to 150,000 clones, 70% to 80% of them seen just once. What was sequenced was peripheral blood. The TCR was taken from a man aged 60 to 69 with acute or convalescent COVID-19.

Here the CDR3 reads CASSSRLGLQGEQYF. CDR3 coding DNA: TGTGCCAGCAGCTCTCGCCTCGGGTTGCAGGGCGAGCAGTACTTC. The gene calls are TRBV9 and TRBJ2-7; D is possibly TRBD1 (5 bases). This CDR3 contains 15 residues. The germline gives CDR1 SGDLS, CDR2 YYNGEE. Between the trimmed V and J ends, which lost 4 bases and 6 bases, there was a span of 20 bases.